The 8 T cell receptor beta chains below were found in one sample sequenced in a study of cytomegalovirus exposure and HLA in healthy donors. The PCR ran on 60 Vbeta and 13 Jbeta primers. Assay: immunoSEQ multiplex PCR; the TCRdb copy retains only in-frame clones and omits some. Its listing shows more than 45,000 clones. Sequenced: PBMCs. These receptors originate from a middle-aged woman in good health and CMV-seronegative.

The chain couples TRBV18 to TRBJ1-2; no clear D. This CDR3 has 14 amino acids. V was cut by 5 bases and J by 0 bases, with 10 bases left in between. The V gene's germline CDR1 is KGHSH and CDR2 LQKENI. Here the CDR3 DNA reads TGTGCCAGCTCAAAAGACTTCTCTAACTATGGCTACACCTTC. Its protein is CASSKDFSNYGYTF.

V usage is TRBV14 and J usage is TRBJ2-1; TRBD2 aligns across 12 bases. Trimming took 5 bases from V and 0 from J; bases not matched to a gene: 5. This CDR3 spans 17 amino acids. Germline CDR1 and CDR2: SGHDN and FVKESK. The CDR3 bases are TGTGCCAGCAGCGGTGGGACTAGCGGGTCCTCCTACAATGAGCAGTTCTTC. It yields the protein CASSGGTSGSSYNEQFF.

The rearrangement links TRBV7-9 to TRBJ1-4, with D possibly matching TRBD1 (6 bases). In germline, CDR1 is SEHNR, CDR2 FQNEAQ (reference sequence). V dropped 7 bases and J dropped 0 bases, with 12 bases sitting between them. This CDR3 has 15 residues. The CDR3 here is CASTYRVTTNEKLFF. For the CDR3, the DNA is TGTGCCAGCACCTACAGGGTAACAACTAATGAAAAACTGTTTTTT.

The DNA of the CDR3 is TGTGCCACCTCTTTAGGAGGGAGCGGGGGCAGCACAGATACGCAGTATTTT. This translates into CATSLGGSGGSTDTQYF. The chain carries TRBV7-3 and TRBJ2-3, with TRBD2 matching 8 bases. The CDR3 extends over 17 amino acids. Germline lookup yields CDR1 SGHTA and CDR2 FQGTGA. V was clipped by 10 bases and J by 0 bases; unmatched bases: 15.

V and J are TRBV18 and TRBJ1-3, with D unclear. This CDR3 contains 15 residues. Germline lookup yields CDR1 KGHSH and CDR2 LQKENI. The V and J ends lost 5 bases and 0 bases respectively, with 11 bases between them. CDR3 coding DNA: TGTGCCAGCTCATCATCGACAAACTCTGGAAACACCATATATTTT. Protein: CASSSSTNSGNTIYF. The full variable domain, completed using reference TRBV18 and TRBJ1-3, is NAGVMQNPRHLVRRRGQEARLRCSPMKGHSHVYWYRQLPEEGLKFMVYLQKENIIDESGMPKERFSAEFPKEGPSILRIQQVVRGDSAAYFCASSSSTNSGNTIYFGEGSWLTVV.

The chain couples TRBV2 to TRBJ2-7, with a weak D call TRBD1 (5 bases). The germline V gene has CDR1 SNHLY and CDR2 FYNNEI. Trimming took off 2 bases at V and 0 bases at J, with 11 bases between the two ends. The CDR3 length is 15 residues. CDR3 in amino acids: CASSEQGAVSYEQYF. The CDR3 nucleotides are TGTGCCAGCAGTGAACAAGGGGCGGTCTCCTACGAGCAGTACTTC.

The chain is built from TRBV7-9 and TRBJ2-2; D is unresolved. V dropped 8 bases and J dropped 6 bases, with 10 bases sitting between them. The CDR3 loop spans 12 amino acids. The V gene's germline CDR1 is SEHNR and CDR2 FQNEAQ (reference sequence). Here the CDR3 reads CASSISAGELFF. CDR3 bases: TGTGCCAGCTCAATCTCAGCCGGGGAGCTGTTTTTT.

The chain links TRBV30 to TRBJ2-3; 8 positions agree with TRBD1. Unmatched junction bases numbered 8, after V lost 1 base and J lost 5 bases. Germline V gene sequence: CDR1 GTSNPN, CDR2 SVGIG (reference sequence). The length of the CDR3 is 15 residues. The CDR3 nucleotides are TGTGCCTGGAGTGCAAGACAGGGGTTTATAGATACGCAGTATTTT. Protein product: CAWSARQGFIDTQYF.